This entry lists 15 T cell receptor beta chains sequenced from one sample in a study of T cells after yellow fever vaccination. TCRdb passed the 5' RACE reads through MiXCR, listing each CDR3 protein once. Altogether about 210,000 distinct CDR3 sequences are present, 3.2% being singletons, with the ten largest covering under 3.5%. Sequences were derived from CD4+ T cells sorted from PBMCs, sampled 10 days after the yellow fever booster vaccination. Every receptor here comes from a young man who received the YFV17D yellow fever vaccine.

This clonotype was counted ten times or more. The V and J genes are TRBV12-3 or TRBV12-4 and TRBJ2-3; 10 bases are shared with TRBD1. The CDR3 covers 16 residues. V lost 1 base, J lost 3 bases, and 4 bases stayed unmatched. CDR3: CASSLDRQGATDTQYF. In DNA, the CDR3 is TGTGCCAGCAGTTTAGACCGACAGGGGGCGACAGATACGCAGTATTTT.

The chain combines TRBV27 with TRBJ2-6; TRBD1 aligns across 7 bases. Per germline, CDR1 MNHEY and CDR2 SMNVEV (reference sequence). This CDR3 spans 18 amino acids. V lost 8 bases, J lost 1 base, and 14 bases stayed unmatched. This CDR3 reads CASAETGLIWSGANVLTF. The CDR3 DNA is TGTGCCAGCGCGGAGACAGGGCTAATATGGTCTGGGGCCAACGTCCTGACTTTC.

The chain couples TRBV30 to TRBJ1-5; D is uncertain. V was clipped by 2 bases and J by 2 bases, with 10 bases between them. Per the germline V gene, CDR1 is GTSNPN and CDR2 is SVGIG (reference sequence). The CDR3 covers 14 residues. In nucleotides, the CDR3 is TGTGCCTGGAGTTTCAACGGCGGCAATCAGCCCCAGCATTTT. This gives the protein CAWSFNGGNQPQHF.

This clonotype appeared many times. The chain combines TRBV6-2 or TRBV6-3 with TRBJ2-7; D is unclear. V shed 6 bases and J shed 0 bases, with 6 bases lying between them. Germline assignment: CDR1 MNHEY and CDR2 SVGEGT. The CDR3 consists of 12 residues. The CDR3 protein is CASSKDSYEQYF. The CDR3 DNA is TGTGCCAGCAGCAAAGACTCCTACGAGCAGTACTTC.

The CDR3 sequence is CASSLALTRQGEAFF. Here the CDR3 DNA reads TGTGCCAGCAGCTTAGCCTTGACTCGACAGGGCGAAGCTTTCTTT. The V gene is TRBV11-2, the J gene TRBJ1-1, with TRBD1 matching 7 bases. The V segment lost 1 base and the J segment 8 bases; nucleotides outside the gene matches: 10. The CDR3 extends over 15 amino acids. Looked up from germline, CDR1 is SGHAT and CDR2 is FQNNGV.

This clonotype appeared many times. The V gene is TRBV7-2, the J gene TRBJ1-5, with D uncertain. This CDR3 has 16 amino acids. V dropped 1 base and J dropped 3 bases, with 13 bases sitting between them. Germline V gene sequence: CDR1 SGHTA, CDR2 FQGNSA. In nucleotides, the CDR3 is TGTGCCAGCAGCTTAGGTTGGCTCAGAGACAATCAGCCCCAGCATTTT. It yields the protein CASSLGWLRDNQPQHF.

This clonotype has just a few counts. The chain has TRBV29-1 and TRBJ1-2; D gene ambiguous. The V gene lost 2 bases and the J gene lost 4 bases, with 5 bases spanning the gap. Germline V lookup: CDR1 SQVTM, CDR2 ANQGSEA. This CDR3 has 11 amino acids. CDR3 in DNA: TGCAGCGTTGAATACTCCTATGGCTACACCTTC. It encodes CSVEYSYGYTF. Looking up the rest from reference TRBV29-1 and TRBJ1-2 gives the full variable domain: SAVISQKPSRDICQRGTSLTIQCQVDSQVTMMFWYRQQPGQSLTLIATANQGSEATYESGFVIDKFPISRPNLTFSTLTVSNMSPEDSSIYLCSVEYSYGYTFGSGTRLTVV.

The table lists this clonotype with a few counts. The V call is TRBV20-1, the J call TRBJ1-5; maybe TRBD1 (6 bases). The CDR3 totals 12 residues. Looked up from germline, CDR1 is DFQATT and CDR2 is SNEGSKA (reference sequence). The V gene lost 7 bases and the J gene lost 6 bases, with 13 bases spanning the gap. The CDR3 reads CSGHRVAQPQHF. The CDR3, as DNA: TGCAGTGGCCACAGGGTCGCTCAGCCCCAGCATTTT.

This clonotype was recorded at least ten times. V is TRBV12-3 or TRBV12-4 and J is TRBJ2-7, with D unresolved. The V gene lost 0 bases and the J gene lost 4 bases, with 7 bases spanning the gap. The length of the CDR3 is 13 residues. The CDR3 bases are TGTGCCAGCAGTTTAGCGCGACGGTACGAGCAGTACTTC. Amino acid sequence: CASSLARRYEQYF.

This clonotype has ten or more counts. The limits of the CDR3 on the DNA are not certain, so only TCRdb's listed CDR3 is given. This chain joins TRBV7-3 and TRBJ2-5. In germline, CDR1 is SGHTA, CDR2 FQGTGA. The CDR3 is 21 amino acids in total, end residues counted. The chain's CDR3 is CASSRVSLCQQLKADQETQYF.

The genes are TRBV11-2 and TRBJ2-7; tentatively, D is TRBD1 (5 bases). Trimming shortened V by 3 bases and J by 12 bases, and 18 bases separated the two germline ends. The CDR3 runs to 13 residues. Per the germline V gene, CDR1 is SGHAT and CDR2 is FQNNGV. CDR3 region: CASSFVLTQGPYF. DNA of the CDR3: TGTGCCAGCAGCTTTGTCCTGACGCAGGGCCCGTACTTC.

This clonotype was detected a few times. The chain has TRBV20-1 and TRBJ2-5; 8 positions match TRBD2. This CDR3 has 15 residues. The trim removed 5 bases at V and 0 bases at J, leaving 8 bases unmatched. CDR1 DFQATT and CDR2 SNEGSKA come from the germline V gene (reference sequence). CDR3 amino acids: CSADAGGLDQETQYF. The CDR3 nucleotides are TGCAGTGCTGACGCGGGGGGACTAGACCAAGAGACCCAGTACTTC.

This clonotype was detected many times. The chain couples TRBV28 to TRBJ2-7; 9 bases are a match to TRBD1. After removal of 7 bases from V and 3 bases from J, the junction contained 7 bases not matched to a gene. The length of the CDR3 is 14 residues. The germline gives CDR1 MDHEN, CDR2 SYDVKM. The CDR3 nucleotides read TGTGCCAGCAACTCACAGGGGGCGGGCTACGAGCAGTACGTC. Translation gives CASNSQGAGYEQYV.

Ten or more counts support this clonotype. The V and J genes are TRBV7-2 and TRBJ1-5, with TRBD1 matching over 8 bases. The germline V gene has CDR1 SGHTA and CDR2 FQGNSA. This CDR3 is 14 amino acids long. Trimming cost V 5 bases and J 7 bases; bases outside gene matches: 7. CDR3 bases: TGTGCCAGCAGCCCGAACAGGGGGGAGCAGCCCCAGCATTTT. Encoded protein: CASSPNRGEQPQHF.

This clonotype was counted many times. This sequence joins TRBV5-1 and TRBJ2-7; 8 bases fit TRBD2. The CDR3 has 15 residues. Trimming cost V 4 bases and J 3 bases; bases outside gene matches: 9. CDR1 is SGHRS, CDR2 YFSETQ, per germline. The CDR3 here is CASSQSGGSSYEQYF. CDR3 DNA: TGCGCCAGCAGCCAAAGCGGGGGCTCGAGCTACGAGCAGTACTTC.